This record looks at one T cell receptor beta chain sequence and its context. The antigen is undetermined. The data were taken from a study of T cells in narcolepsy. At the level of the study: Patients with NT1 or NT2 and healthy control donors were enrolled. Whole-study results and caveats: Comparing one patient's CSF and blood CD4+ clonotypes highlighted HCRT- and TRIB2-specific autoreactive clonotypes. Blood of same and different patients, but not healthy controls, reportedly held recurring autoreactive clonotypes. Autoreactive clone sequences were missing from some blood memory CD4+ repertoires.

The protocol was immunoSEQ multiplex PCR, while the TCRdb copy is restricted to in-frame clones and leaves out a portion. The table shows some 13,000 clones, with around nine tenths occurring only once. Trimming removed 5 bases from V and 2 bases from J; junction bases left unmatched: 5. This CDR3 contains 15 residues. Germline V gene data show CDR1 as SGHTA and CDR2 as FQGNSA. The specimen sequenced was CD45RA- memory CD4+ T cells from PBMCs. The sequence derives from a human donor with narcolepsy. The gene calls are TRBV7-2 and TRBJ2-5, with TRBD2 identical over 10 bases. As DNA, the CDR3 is TGTGCCAGCAGCGCCTGGACTAGCGGTCAAGAGACCCAGTACTTC. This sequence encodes CASSAWTSGQETQYF.